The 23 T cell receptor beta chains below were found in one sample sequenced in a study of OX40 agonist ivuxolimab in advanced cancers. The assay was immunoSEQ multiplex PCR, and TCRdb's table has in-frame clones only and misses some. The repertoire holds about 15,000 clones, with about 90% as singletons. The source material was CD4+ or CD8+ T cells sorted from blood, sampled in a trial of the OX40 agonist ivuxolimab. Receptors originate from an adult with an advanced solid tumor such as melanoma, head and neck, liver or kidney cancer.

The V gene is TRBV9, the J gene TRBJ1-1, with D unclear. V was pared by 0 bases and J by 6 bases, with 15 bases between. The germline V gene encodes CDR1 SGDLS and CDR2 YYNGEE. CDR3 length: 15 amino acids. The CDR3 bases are TGTGCCAGCAGCGTAGCTGGGCAGGTAGACGCTGAAGCTTTCTTT. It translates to CASSVAGQVDAEAFF.

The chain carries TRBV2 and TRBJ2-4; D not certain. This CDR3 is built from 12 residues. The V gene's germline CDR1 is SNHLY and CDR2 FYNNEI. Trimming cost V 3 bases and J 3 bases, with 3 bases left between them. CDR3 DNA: TGTGCCAGCAGTGACAACAAAAACATTCAGTACTTC. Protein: CASSDNKNIQYF. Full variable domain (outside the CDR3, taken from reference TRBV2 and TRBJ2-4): EPEVTQTPSHQVTQMGQEVILRCVPISNHLYFYWYRQILGQKVEFLVSFYNNEISEKSEIFDDQFSVERPDGSNFTLKIRSTKLEDSAMYFCASSDNKNIQYFGAGTRLSVL.

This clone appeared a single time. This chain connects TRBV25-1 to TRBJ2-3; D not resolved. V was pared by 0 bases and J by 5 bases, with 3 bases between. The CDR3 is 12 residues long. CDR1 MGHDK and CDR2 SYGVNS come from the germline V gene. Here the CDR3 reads CASSEYLDTQYF. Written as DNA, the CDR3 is TGTGCCAGCAGTGAATATCTAGATACGCAGTATTTT.

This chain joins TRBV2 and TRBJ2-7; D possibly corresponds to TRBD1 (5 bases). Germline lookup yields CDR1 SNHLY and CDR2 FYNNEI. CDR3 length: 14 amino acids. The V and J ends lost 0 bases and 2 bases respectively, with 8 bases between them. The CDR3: CASSEADTTYEQYF. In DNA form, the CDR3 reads TGTGCCAGCAGTGAAGCGGACACTACCTACGAGCAGTACTTC.

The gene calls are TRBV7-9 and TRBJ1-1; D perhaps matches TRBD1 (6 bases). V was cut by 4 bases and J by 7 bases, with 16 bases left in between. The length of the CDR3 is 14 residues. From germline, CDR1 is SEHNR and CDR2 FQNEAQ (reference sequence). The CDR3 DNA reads TGTGCCAGCAGCTCATATGGGGGGCTGGGTGAAGCTTTCTTT. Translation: CASSSYGGLGEAFF.

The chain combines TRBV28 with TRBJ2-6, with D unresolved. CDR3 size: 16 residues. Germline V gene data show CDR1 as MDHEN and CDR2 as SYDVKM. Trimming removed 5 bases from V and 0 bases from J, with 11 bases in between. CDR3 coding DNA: TGTGCCAGCAGTGTAGCCCAGTTCTCTGGGGCCAACGTCCTGACTTTC. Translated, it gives CASSVAQFSGANVLTF. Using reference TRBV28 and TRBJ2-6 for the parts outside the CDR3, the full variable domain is DVKVTQSSRYLVKRTGEKVFLECVQDMDHENMFWYRQDPGLGLRLIYFSYDVKMKEKGDIPEGYSVSREKKERFSLILESASTNQTSMYLCASSVAQFSGANVLTFGAGSRLTVL.

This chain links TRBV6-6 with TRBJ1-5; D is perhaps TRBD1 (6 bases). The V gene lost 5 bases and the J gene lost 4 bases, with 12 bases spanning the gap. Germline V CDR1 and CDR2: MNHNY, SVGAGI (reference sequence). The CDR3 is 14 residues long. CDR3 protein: CASSPGQINQPQHF. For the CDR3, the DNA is TGTGCCAGCAGTCCAGGACAGATAAATCAGCCCCAGCATTTT.

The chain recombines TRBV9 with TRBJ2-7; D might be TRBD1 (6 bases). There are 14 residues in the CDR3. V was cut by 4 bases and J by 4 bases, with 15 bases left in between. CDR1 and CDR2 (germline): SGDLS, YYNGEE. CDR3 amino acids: CASSLGQGHYEQYF. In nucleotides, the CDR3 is TGTGCCAGCAGCCTGGGGCAGGGGCATTACGAGCAGTACTTC. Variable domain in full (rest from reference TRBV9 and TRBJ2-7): DSGVTQTPKHLITATGQRVTLRCSPRSGDLSVYWYQQSLDQGLQFLIQYYNGEERAKGNILERFSAQQFPDLHSELNLSSLELGDSALYFCASSLGQGHYEQYFGPGTRLTVT.

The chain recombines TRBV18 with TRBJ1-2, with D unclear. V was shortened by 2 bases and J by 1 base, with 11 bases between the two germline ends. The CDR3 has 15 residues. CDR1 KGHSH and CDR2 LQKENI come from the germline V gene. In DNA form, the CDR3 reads TGTGCCAGCTCACCAGGGAAGAGCCTTAACTATGGCTACACCTTC. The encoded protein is CASSPGKSLNYGYTF.

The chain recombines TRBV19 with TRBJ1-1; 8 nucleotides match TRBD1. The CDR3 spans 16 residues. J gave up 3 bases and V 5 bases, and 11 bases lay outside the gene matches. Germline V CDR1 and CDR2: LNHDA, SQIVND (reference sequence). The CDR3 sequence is CASSFHRGISDTEAFF. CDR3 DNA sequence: TGTGCCAGTAGTTTTCACAGGGGGATCTCGGACACTGAAGCTTTCTTT.

The DNA for the CDR3 is TGTGCCAGCAGCGCCGGGACAGCGTTTTACGAGCAGTACTTC. It translates to CASSAGTAFYEQYF. The chain employs TRBV11-2 and TRBJ2-7; 7 nucleotides match TRBD1. The CDR3 is 14 amino acids. The V gene's germline CDR1 is SGHAT and CDR2 FQNNGV. V lost 5 bases, J lost 4 bases, and 8 bases stayed unmatched.

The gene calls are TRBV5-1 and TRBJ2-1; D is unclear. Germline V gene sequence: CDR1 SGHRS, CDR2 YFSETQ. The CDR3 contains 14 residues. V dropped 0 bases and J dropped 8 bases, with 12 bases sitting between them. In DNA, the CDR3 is TGCGCCAGCAGCTTGGGAAGTGGCTTGGATGAGCAGTTCTTC. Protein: CASSLGSGLDEQFF.

CDR3: CASSYGGTMNTEAFF. CDR3 coding DNA: TGTGCCAGCAGTTACGGGGGGACAATGAACACTGAAGCTTTCTTT. The chain has TRBV6-6 and TRBJ1-1, with D tentatively TRBD1 (6 bases). Trimming left V 2 bases short and J 0 bases short, with 10 bases between. The length of the CDR3 is 15 residues. CDR1 and CDR2 (germline): MNHNY, SVGAGI (reference sequence).

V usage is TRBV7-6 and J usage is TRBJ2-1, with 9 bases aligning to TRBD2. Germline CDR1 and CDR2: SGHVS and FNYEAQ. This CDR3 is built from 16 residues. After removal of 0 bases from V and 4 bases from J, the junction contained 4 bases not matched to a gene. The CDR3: CASSLALAGVYNEQFF. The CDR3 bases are TGTGCCAGCAGCTTAGCCTTAGCGGGAGTATACAATGAGCAGTTCTTC.

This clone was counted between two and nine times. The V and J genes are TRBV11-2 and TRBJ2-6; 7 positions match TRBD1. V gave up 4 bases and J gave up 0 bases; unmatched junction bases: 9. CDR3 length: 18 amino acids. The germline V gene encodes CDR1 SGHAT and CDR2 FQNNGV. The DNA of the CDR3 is TGTGCCAGCAGCTGGTGGGACAGCTCCCCCTCTGGGGCCAACGTCCTGACTTTC. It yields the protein CASSWWDSSPSGANVLTF.

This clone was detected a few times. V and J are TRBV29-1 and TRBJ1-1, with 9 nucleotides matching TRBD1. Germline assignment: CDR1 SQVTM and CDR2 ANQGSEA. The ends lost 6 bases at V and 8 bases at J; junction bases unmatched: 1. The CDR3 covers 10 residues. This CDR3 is CSVGTGEAFF. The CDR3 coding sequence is TGCAGCGTGGGGACAGGGGAAGCTTTCTTT.

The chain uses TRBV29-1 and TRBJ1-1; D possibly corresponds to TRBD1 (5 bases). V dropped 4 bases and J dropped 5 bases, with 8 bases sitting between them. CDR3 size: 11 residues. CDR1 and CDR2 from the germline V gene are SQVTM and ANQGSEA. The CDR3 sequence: CSVVGGTEAFF. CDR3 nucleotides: TGCAGCGTTGTCGGGGGTACTGAAGCTTTCTTT. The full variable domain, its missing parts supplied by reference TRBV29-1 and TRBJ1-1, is SAVISQKPSRDICQRGTSLTIQCQVDSQVTMMFWYRQQPGQSLTLIATANQGSEATYESGFVIDKFPISRPNLTFSTLTVSNMSPEDSSIYLCSVVGGTEAFFGQGTRLTVV.

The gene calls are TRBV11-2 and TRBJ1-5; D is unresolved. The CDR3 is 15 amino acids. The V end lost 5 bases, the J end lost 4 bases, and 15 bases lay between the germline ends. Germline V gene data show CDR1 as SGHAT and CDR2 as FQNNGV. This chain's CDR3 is CASSPFPGKNQPQHF. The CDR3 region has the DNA TGTGCCAGCAGCCCATTTCCAGGAAAAAATCAGCCCCAGCATTTT.

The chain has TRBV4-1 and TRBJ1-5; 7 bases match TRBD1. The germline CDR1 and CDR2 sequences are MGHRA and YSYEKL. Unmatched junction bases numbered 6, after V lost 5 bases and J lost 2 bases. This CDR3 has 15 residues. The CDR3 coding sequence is TGCGCCAGCAGCACTCAAGGGGGCGGCAATCAGCCCCAGCATTTT. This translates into CASSTQGGGNQPQHF.

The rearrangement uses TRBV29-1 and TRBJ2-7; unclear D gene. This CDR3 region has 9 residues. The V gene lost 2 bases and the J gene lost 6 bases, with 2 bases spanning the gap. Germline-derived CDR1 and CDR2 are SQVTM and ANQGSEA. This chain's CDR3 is CSVESEQYF. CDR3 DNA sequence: TGCAGCGTTGAATCCGAGCAGTACTTC.

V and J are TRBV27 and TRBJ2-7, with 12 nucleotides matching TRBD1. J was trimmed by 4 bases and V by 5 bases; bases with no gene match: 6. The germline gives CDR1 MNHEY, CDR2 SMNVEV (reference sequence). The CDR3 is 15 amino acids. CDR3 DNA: TGTGCCAGCAGTCCGGGACAGGGGGCGGGGTACGAGCAGTACTTC. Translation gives CASSPGQGAGYEQYF.

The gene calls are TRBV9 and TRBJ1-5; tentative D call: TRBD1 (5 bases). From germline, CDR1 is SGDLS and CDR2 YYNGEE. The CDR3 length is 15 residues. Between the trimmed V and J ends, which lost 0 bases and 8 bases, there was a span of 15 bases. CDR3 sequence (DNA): TGTGCCAGCAGCGTAGCTGGGGCCCCCTTAGAGCCCCAGCATTTT. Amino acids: CASSVAGAPLEPQHF.

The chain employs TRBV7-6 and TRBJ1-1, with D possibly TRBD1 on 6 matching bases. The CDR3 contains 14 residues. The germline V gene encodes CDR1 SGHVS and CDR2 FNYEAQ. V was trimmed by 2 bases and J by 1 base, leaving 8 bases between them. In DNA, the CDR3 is TGTGCCAGCAGCTTACAGGGGACGAACACTGAAGCTTTCTTT. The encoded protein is CASSLQGTNTEAFF. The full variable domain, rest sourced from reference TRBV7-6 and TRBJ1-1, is GAGVSQSPRYKVTKRGQDVALRCDPISGHVSLYWYRQALGQGPEFLTYFNYEAQQDKSGLPNDRFSAERPEGSISTLTIQRTEQRDSAMYRCASSLQGTNTEAFFGQGTRLTVV.